Here is one T cell receptor beta chain with its context. Its cognate antigen is unknown. CDR1 SGHVS and CDR2 FQNEAQ come from the germline V gene. Trimming left V 0 bases short and J 2 bases short, with 11 bases between. CDR3 length: 15 amino acids. The entry originates in a study of shared clonotypes between healthy human individuals. Study-wide background: The donor pool was made up of a couple of women and a few men aged 18 to 49. Overall study results and limits: Relative to their counterparts shared across all four donors, non-shared clonotypes exhibited diminished generation probabilities.

Clones were sequenced by immunoSEQ multiplex PCR, and TCRdb holds only the in-frame ones, with some missing. The data contain some 1,900,000 clones, less than 95% of them singletons. Naive CD8 cells, CD45RO-negative and positively selected for CCR7, excluded terminally differentiated effector memory CD45RA+ cells. The chain is built from TRBV7-8 and TRBJ2-7; D not resolved. The sample taken for sequencing was naive CD8+ T cells sorted from blood. This clonotype was sampled from a man between 18 and 29 years old in good health. CDR3 DNA: TGTGCCAGCAGCTTAGCGCCGGACGTAGCCTACGAGCAGTACTTC. Translating gives CASSLAPDVAYEQYF.